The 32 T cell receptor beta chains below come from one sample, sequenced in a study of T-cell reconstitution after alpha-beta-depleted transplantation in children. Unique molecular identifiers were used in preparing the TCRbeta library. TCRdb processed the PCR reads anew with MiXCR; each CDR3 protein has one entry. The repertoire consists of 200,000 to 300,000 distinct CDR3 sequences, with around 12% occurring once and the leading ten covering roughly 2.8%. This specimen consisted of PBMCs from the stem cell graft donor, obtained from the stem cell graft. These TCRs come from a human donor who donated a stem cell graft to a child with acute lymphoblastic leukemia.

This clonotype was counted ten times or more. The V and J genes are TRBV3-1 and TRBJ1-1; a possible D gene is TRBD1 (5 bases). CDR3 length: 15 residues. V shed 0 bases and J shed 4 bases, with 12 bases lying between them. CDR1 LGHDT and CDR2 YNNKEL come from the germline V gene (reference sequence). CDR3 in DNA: TGTGCCAGCAGCCAAGAGGGGGAAGGGATCACTGAAGCTTTCTTT. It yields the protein CASSQEGEGITEAFF.

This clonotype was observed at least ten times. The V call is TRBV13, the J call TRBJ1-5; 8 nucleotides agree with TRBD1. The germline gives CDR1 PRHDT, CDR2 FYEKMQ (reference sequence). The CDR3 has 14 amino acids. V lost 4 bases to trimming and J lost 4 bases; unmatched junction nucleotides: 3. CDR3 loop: CASSSRTGNQPQHF. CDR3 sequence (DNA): TGTGCCAGCAGCTCTCGGACAGGGAATCAGCCCCAGCATTTT.

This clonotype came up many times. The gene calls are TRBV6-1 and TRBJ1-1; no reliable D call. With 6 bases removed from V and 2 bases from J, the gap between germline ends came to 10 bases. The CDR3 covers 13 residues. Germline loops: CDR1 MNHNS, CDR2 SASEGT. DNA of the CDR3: TGTGCCAGCAGCCGAACAGAAAACACTGAAGCTTTCTTT. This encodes CASSRTENTEAFF.

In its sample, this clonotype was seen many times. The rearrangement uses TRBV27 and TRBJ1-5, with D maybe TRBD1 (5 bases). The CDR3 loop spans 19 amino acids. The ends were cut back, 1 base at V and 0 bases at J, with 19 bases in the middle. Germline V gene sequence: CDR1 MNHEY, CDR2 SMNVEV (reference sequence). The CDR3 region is CASSLFLSLGRDSNQPQHF. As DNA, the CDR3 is TGTGCCAGCAGTTTATTTTTATCCTTGGGCAGGGATAGCAATCAGCCCCAGCATTTT.

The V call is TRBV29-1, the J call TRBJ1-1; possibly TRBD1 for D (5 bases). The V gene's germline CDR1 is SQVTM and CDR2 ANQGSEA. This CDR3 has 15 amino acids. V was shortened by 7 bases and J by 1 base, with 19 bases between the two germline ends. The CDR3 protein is CSARGSTTGNTEAFF. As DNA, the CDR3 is TGCAGCGCTCGGGGGTCAACGACGGGGAACACTGAAGCTTTCTTT.

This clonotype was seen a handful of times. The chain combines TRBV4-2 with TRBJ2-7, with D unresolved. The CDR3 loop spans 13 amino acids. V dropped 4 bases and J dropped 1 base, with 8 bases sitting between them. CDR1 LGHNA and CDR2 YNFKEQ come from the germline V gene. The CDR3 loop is CASSREISYEQYF. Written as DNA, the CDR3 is TGTGCCAGCAGCCGAGAGATTTCCTACGAGCAGTACTTC.

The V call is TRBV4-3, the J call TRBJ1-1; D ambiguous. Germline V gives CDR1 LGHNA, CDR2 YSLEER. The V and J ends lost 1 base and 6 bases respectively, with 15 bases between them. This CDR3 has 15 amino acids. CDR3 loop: CASSQARLVSAEAFF. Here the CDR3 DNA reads TGCGCCAGCAGCCAAGCGCGTCTCGTCAGCGCTGAAGCTTTCTTT.

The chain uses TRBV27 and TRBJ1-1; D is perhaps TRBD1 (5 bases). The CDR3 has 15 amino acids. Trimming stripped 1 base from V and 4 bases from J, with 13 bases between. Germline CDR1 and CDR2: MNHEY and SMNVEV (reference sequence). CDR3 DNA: TGTGCCAGCAGTTTATACACCAGGAGGGGCACTGAAGCTTTCTTT. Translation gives CASSLYTRRGTEAFF.

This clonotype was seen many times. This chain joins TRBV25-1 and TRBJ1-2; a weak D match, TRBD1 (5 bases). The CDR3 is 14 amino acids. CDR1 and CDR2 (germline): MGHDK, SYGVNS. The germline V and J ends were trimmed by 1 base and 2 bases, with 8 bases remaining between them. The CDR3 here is CASSEFRDNYGYTF. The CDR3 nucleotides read TGTGCCAGCAGTGAATTCAGGGACAACTATGGCTACACCTTC.

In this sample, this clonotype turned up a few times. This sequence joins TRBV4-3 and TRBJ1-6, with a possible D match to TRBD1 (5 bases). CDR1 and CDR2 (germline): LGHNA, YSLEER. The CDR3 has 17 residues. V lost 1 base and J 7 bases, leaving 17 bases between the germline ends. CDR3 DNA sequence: TGCGCCAGCAGCCAAGGAATCCAGGGAAGAAGGAATTCACCCCTCCACTTT. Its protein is CASSQGIQGRRNSPLHF.

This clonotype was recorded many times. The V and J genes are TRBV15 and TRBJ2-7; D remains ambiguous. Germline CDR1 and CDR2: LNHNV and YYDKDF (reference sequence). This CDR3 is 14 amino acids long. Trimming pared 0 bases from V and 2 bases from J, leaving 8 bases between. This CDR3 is CATSRDHLAYEQYF. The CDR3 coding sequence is TGTGCCACCAGCAGAGATCACTTAGCCTACGAGCAGTACTTC.

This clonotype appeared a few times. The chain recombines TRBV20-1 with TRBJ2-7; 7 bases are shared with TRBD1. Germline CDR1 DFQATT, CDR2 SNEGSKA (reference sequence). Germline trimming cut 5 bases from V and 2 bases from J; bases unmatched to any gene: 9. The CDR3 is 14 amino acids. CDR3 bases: TGCAGTGCTGTAAGACAGGGTCTTGCCTACGAGCAGTACTTC. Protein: CSAVRQGLAYEQYF.

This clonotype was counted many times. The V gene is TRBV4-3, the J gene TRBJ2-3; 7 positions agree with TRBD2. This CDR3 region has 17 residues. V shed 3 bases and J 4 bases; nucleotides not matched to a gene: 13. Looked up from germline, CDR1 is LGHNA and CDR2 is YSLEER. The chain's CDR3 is CASSQARGSGEADTQYF. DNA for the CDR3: TGCGCCAGCAGCCAGGCCCGGGGGAGCGGGGAAGCAGATACGCAGTATTTT.

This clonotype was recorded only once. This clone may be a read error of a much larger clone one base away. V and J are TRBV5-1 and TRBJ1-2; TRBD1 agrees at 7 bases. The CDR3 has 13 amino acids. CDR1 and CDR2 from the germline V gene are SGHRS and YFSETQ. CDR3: CGSSETGYDGYTF. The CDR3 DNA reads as TGCGGCAGCAGTGAGACAGGGTACGATGGCTACACCTTC.

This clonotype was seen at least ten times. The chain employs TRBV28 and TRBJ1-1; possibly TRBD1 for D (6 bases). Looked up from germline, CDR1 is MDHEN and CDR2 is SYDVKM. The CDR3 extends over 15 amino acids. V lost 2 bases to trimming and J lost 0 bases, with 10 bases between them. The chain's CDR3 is CASSLKGHLNTEAFF. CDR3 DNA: TGTGCCAGCAGTTTAAAGGGACACCTGAACACTGAAGCTTTCTTT.

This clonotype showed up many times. CDR3 amino acids: CASSQGITGGTGEQYF. The CDR3 DNA sequence: TGTGCCAGCAGCCAAGGGATAACGGGGGGCACGGGCGAGCAGTACTTC. The chain carries TRBV3-1 and TRBJ2-7; D is perhaps TRBD2 (7 bases). CDR3 length: 16 residues. V lost 1 base and J 6 bases, leaving 19 bases between the germline ends. Germline V lookup: CDR1 LGHDT, CDR2 YNNKEL (reference sequence).

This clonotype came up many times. CDR3: CSAREGSSYNSPLHF. The CDR3 DNA is TGCAGTGCTAGAGAGGGTTCCTCCTATAATTCACCCCTCCACTTT. The chain links TRBV20-1 to TRBJ1-6; the D is unclear. CDR3 length equals 15 residues. Germline CDR1 DFQATT, CDR2 SNEGSKA (reference sequence). V lost 0 bases to trimming and J lost 0 bases, with 6 bases between them.

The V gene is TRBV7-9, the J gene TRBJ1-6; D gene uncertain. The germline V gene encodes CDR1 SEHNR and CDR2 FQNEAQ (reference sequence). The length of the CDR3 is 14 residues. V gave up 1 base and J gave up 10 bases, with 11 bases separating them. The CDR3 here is CASSLEGSSSPLHF. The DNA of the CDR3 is TGTGCCAGCAGCTTAGAAGGCAGCTCGTCACCCCTCCACTTT.

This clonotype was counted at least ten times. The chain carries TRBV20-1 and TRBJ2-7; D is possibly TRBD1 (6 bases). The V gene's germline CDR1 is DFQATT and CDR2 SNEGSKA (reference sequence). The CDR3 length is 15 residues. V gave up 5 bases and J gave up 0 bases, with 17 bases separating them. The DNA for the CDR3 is TGCAGTGCTTCAGCGACAGGACTGAACTCCTACGAGCAGTACTTC. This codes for CSASATGLNSYEQYF.

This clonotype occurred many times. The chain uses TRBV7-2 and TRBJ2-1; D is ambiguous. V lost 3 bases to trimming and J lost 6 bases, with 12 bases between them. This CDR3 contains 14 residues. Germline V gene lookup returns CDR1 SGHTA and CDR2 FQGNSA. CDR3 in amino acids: CASSFLHGPNEQFF. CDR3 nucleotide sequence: TGTGCCAGCAGCTTCCTTCATGGCCCCAATGAGCAGTTCTTC.

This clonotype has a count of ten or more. Here the CDR3 reads CATSDFWNSSDTQYF. As DNA, the CDR3 is TGTGCCACCAGTGATTTTTGGAACAGTTCGGATACGCAGTATTTT. The V gene is TRBV24-1, the J gene TRBJ2-3; D is undetermined. The ends were cut back, 1 base at V and 6 bases at J, with 13 bases in the middle. The CDR3 totals 15 residues. The germline V gene has CDR1 KGHDR and CDR2 SFDVKD.

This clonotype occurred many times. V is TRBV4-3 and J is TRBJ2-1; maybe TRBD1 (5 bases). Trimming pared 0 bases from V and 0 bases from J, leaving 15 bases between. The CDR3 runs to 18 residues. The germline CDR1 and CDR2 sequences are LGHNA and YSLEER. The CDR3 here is CASSQDRMGHYSYNEQFF. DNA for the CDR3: TGCGCCAGCAGCCAAGATAGGATGGGGCATTACTCCTACAATGAGCAGTTCTTC.

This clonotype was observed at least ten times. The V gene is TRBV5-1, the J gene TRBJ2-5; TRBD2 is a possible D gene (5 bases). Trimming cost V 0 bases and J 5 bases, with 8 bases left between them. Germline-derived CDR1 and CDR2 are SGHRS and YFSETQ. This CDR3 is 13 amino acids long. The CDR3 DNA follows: TGCGCCAGCAGCTTGGCTAGCCCGGAGACCCAGTACTTC. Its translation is CASSLASPETQYF.

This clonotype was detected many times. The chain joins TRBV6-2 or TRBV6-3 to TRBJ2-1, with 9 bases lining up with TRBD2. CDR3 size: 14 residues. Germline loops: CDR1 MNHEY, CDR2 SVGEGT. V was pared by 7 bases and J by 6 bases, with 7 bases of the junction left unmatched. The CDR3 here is CASTHGLARNEQFF. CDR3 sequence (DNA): TGTGCCAGCACTCACGGACTAGCGCGCAATGAGCAGTTCTTC.

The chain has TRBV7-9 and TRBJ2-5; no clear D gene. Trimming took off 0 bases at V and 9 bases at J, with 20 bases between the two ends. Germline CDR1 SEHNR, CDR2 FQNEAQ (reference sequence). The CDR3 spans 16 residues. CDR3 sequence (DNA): TGTGCCAGCAGCTTAGCGCGTTTCACCCCGGGTTTGTCCCAGTACTTC. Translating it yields CASSLARFTPGLSQYF.

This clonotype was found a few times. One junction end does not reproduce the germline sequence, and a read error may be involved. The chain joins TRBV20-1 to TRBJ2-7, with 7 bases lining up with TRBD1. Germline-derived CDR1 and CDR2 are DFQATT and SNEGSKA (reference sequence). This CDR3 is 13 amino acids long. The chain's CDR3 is CSARGDRDYEQYF. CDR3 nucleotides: TGCAGTGCAAGAGGGGACAGAGACTACGAGCAGTACTTC.

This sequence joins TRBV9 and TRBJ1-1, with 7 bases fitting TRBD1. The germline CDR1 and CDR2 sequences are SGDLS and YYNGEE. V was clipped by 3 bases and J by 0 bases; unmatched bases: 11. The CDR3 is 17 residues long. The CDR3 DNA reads TGTGCCAGCAGCGGTGGGGGGACAGCTTATATGAACACTGAAGCTTTCTTT. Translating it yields CASSGGGTAYMNTEAFF.

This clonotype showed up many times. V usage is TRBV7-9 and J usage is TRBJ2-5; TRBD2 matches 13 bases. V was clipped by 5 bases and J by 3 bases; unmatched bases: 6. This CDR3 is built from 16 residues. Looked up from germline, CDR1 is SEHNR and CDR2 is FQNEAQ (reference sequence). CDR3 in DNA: TGTGCCAGCAGCACCCGGACTAGCGGGAGTAAAGAGACCCAGTACTTC. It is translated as CASSTRTSGSKETQYF.

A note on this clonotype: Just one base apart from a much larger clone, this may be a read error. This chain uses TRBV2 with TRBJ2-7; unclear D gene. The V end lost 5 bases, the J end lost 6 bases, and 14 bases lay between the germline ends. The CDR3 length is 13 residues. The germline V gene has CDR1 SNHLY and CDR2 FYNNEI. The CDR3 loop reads CASSQDGVGEQYF. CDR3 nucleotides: TGTGCCAGCAGTCAGGACGGTGTTGGCGAGCAGTACTTC.

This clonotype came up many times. DNA for the CDR3: TGTGCCAGCAGTTACTTTCGCGGGGAAAAACTGTTTTTT. Residues: CASSYFRGEKLFF. V is TRBV6-5 and J is TRBJ1-4; D not certain. This CDR3 contains 13 residues. The V end lost 1 base, the J end lost 8 bases, and 8 bases lay between the germline ends. Per germline, CDR1 MNHEY and CDR2 SVGAGI.

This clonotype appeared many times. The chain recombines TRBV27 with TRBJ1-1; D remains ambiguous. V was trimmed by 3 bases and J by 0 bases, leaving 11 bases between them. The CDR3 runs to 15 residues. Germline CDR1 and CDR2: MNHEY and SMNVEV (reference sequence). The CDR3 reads CASSFSQTMNTEAFF. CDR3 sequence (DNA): TGTGCCAGCAGTTTTTCGCAGACAATGAACACTGAAGCTTTCTTT.

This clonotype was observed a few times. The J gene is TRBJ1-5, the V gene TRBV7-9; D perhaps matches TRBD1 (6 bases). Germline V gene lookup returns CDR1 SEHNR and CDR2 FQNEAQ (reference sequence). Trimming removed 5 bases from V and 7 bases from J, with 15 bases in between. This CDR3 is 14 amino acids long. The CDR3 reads CASSPAWQGQPQHF. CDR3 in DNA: TGTGCCAGCAGCCCGGCTTGGCAGGGGCAGCCCCAGCATTTT.